This paragraph reports one TCR beta chain. The V end was cut by 4 bases, the J end by 4 bases, with 15 bases between. Germline CDR1 is SEHNR and CDR2 is FQNEAQ (reference sequence). The CDR3 loop spans 15 amino acids. Generated by immunoSEQ multiplex PCR, the TCRdb table keeps only in-frame clones and is missing some. The sample includes 100,000 to 150,000 clones, 70% to 80% of them seen just once. The data belong to a study of blood T cell repertoires in COVID-19. On the study more broadly: PBMCs, B-cell-depleted T cells, or T cells were the source of the cDNA or gDNA that made up the material.

The chain uses TRBV7-9 and TRBJ2-3; D is possibly TRBD1 (5 bases). The sequenced sample was peripheral blood. The receptor comes from a human donor in a cohort sampled during active COVID-19. The CDR3 region has the DNA TGTGCCAGCAGCTCAAACGTGGGGCGCTCAGATACGCAGTATTTT. It codes for CASSSNVGRSDTQYF.